A selection of T cell receptor beta chains follows, all from one sample in a study of blood T cell repertoires in COVID-19. Libraries were prepared by immunoSEQ multiplex PCR; TCRdb keeps only in-frame clonotypes and omits some of them. The sample consists of around 49,000 clones, more than 85% of them appearing once. The sequencing sample was made of peripheral blood. The receptors were gathered from a man aged 60 to 69 with COVID-19, enrolled during active disease. The CDR3 runs from the conserved cysteine through the conserved F or W. Fields, in order: V gene, D gene, J gene, clone size, CDR3 protein, CDR3 DNA. A D gene is named only where the DNA matches it firmly. Not all rows give a size; the values are once, few, many and, for expanded clones, a class.

>TRBV11-2|.|TRBJ1-4|.
CASSIRGANEKLFF
TGTGCCAGCAGCATCAGGGGAGCTAATGAAAAACTGTTTTTT
>TRBV27|.|TRBJ1-1|.
CASRADLPKRTEAFF
TGTGCCAGCAGGGCGGATCTACCAAAGAGGACTGAAGCTTTCTTT
>TRBV21-1|.|TRBJ1-4|.
CASTTRGRCKFF
TGTGCCAGCACCACCCGGGGGAGATGTAAGTTTTTT
>TRBV27|.|TRBJ2-6|.
CASGVTGRSGANVLTF
TGTGCCAGCGGTGTAACGGGTCGCTCTGGGGCCAACGTCCTGACTTTC
>TRBV5-1|.|TRBJ1-2|.
CASGAGGGYTF
TGCGCCAGCGGGGCGGGAGGTGGCTACACCTTC
>TRBV3-1/TRBV3-2|.|TRBJ2-1|.
CASSQGRSQYNEQFF
TGTGCCAGCAGCCAAGGGCGGAGTCAGTACAATGAGCAGTTCTTC
>TRBV6-2/TRBV6-3|TRBD2|TRBJ2-1|.
CASSSHLAGAYNEQFF
TGTGCCAGCAGTTCCCATTTAGCGGGAGCCTACAATGAGCAGTTCTTC
>TRBV23-1|TRBD1|TRBJ1-1|.
CASSQPAGTGENTEAFF
TGCGCCAGCAGTCAACCCGCAGGGACAGGGGAGAACACTGAAGCTTTCTTT
>TRBV18|.|TRBJ1-2|.
CASSPPSSGVDGYTF
TGTGCCAGCTCACCACCGAGCTCAGGGGTGGATGGCTACACCTTC
>TRBV29-1|TRBD1|TRBJ1-2|.
CSVEPRTGVNYGYTF
TGCAGCGTTGAACCACGGACAGGGGTAAACTATGGCTACACCTTC
>TRBV11-2|.|TRBJ1-3|.
CASSLEVTGNTIYF
TGTGCCAGCAGCCTAGAGGTTACGGGGAACACCATATATTTT
>TRBV9|TRBD2|TRBJ2-1|.
CASSLRTSGESSYNEQFF
TGTGCCAGCAGCCTCCGGACTAGCGGTGAGAGCTCCTACAATGAGCAGTTCTTC
>TRBV18|TRBD1|TRBJ2-7|.
CASSPGTGYEQYF
TGTGCCAGCTCACCAGGGACAGGCTACGAGCAGTACTTC
>TRBV29-1|.|TRBJ1-2|.
CSVSLWDTLPNYGYTF
TGCAGCGTCTCCCTCTGGGACACCCTGCCTAACTATGGCTACACCTTC
>TRBV9|TRBD2|TRBJ2-2|.
CASSVPGTSVAGELFF
TGTGCCAGCAGCGTCCCGGGGACTAGCGTCGCCGGGGAGCTGTTTTTT
>TRBV15|.|TRBJ2-7|once
CATSRDRVDEQYF
TGTGCCACCAGCAGAGACAGGGTGGACGAGCAGTACTTC
>TRBV2|TRBD2|TRBJ2-2|.
CASRVSGLADIVGGELFF
TGTGCCAGCAGAGTTTCTGGACTAGCGGACATCGTTGGCGGGGAGCTGTTTTTT
>TRBV5-4|.|TRBJ2-5|.
CASSETGIKTQYF
TGTGCCAGCAGCGAAACAGGGATCAAGACCCAGTACTTC
>TRBV19|TRBD1|TRBJ2-7|.
CASSKQGNRDEQYF
TGTGCCAGTAGTAAACAGGGGAATAGGGACGAGCAGTACTTC
>TRBV19|.|TRBJ2-4|.
CARHRDAKNIQYF
TGTGCCAGGCACAGGGATGCCAAAAACATTCAGTACTTC
>TRBV5-6|TRBD1|TRBJ2-1|.
CASSSLQGGMNEQFF
TGTGCCAGCAGCTCCCTACAGGGGGGAATGAATGAGCAGTTCTTC
>TRBV30|TRBD2|TRBJ2-1|.
CAFLAGLNEQFF
TGTGCCTTCCTAGCGGGCCTGAATGAGCAGTTCTTC
>TRBV28|TRBD2|TRBJ2-3|.
CASSKSGSRADTQYF
TGTGCCAGCAGCAAAAGCGGGAGTCGGGCAGATACGCAGTATTTT
>TRBV5-1|.|TRBJ1-6|.
CASNLGEYDSPLHF
TGCGCCAGCAACCTCGGGGAGTACGATTCACCCCTCCACTTT
>TRBV11-3|.|TRBJ2-1|.
CASSSDHRTNNEQFF
TGTGCCAGCAGTTCGGACCACCGGACAAACAATGAGCAGTTCTTC
>TRBV24-1|.|TRBJ2-7|.
CATSPGYPDYEQYF
TGTGCCACCAGCCCAGGGTATCCAGACTACGAGCAGTACTTC
>TRBV5-1|TRBD2|TRBJ2-7|.
CASSLVGLVQYF
TGCGCCAGCAGCTTGGTCGGACTAGTGCAGTACTTC
>TRBV4-2|.|TRBJ2-7|.
CASSQEGGSGEQYF
TGTGCCAGCAGCCAAGAGGGGGGATCGGGCGAGCAGTACTTC
>TRBV19|TRBD1|TRBJ1-2|.
CASSDARTGFFTYGYTF
TGTGCCAGTAGCGACGCCCGGACAGGGTTTTTTACCTATGGCTACACCTTC
>TRBV5-6|.|TRBJ1-2|.
CASSLARGQGPNFYGYTF
TGTGCCAGCAGCTTGGCTAGGGGCCAGGGGCCCAACTTCTATGGCTACACCTTC
>TRBV7-2|.|TRBJ1-4|.
CASSPDSAPLEKLFF
TGTGCCAGCAGCCCGGACAGCGCGCCCCTTGAAAAACTGTTTTTT
>TRBV30|TRBD1|TRBJ2-7|.
CAWDPRTGYEQYF
TGTGCCTGGGATCCACGGACAGGTTACGAGCAGTACTTC
>TRBV6-4|TRBD2|TRBJ2-3|.
CASSRTSGRPSSTDTQYF
TGTGCCAGCAGTCGGACTAGCGGGAGACCGTCTAGCACAGATACGCAGTATTTT
>TRBV5-6|.|TRBJ1-1|few
CASRIQGMNTEAFF
TGTGCCAGCAGAATTCAGGGGATGAACACTGAAGCTTTCTTT
>TRBV29-1|.|TRBJ1-1|.
CSVVATNIEAFF
TGCAGCGTTGTGGCAACCAACATTGAAGCTTTCTTT
>TRBV7-9|.|TRBJ2-7|.
CASSLVGLSYEQYF
TGTGCCAGCAGCTTAGTGGGACTCTCCTACGAGCAGTACTTC
>TRBV11-2|TRBD1|TRBJ2-3|.
CASSPPGQGTDTQYF
TGTGCCAGCAGCCCGCCGGGACAGGGCACAGATACGCAGTATTTT
>TRBV28|TRBD1|TRBJ1-2|.
CASSLGGLATGNGYTF
TGTGCCAGCAGTTTGGGCGGTTTGGCGACAGGGAATGGCTACACCTTC
>TRBV7-8|.|TRBJ1-4|.
CASRMTAGREKLFF
TGTGCCAGCAGAATGACAGCGGGTAGGGAAAAACTGTTTTTT
>TRBV19|TRBD1|TRBJ2-1|once
CASRGQGNSNEQFF
TGTGCCAGTAGGGGACAGGGTAATAGCAATGAGCAGTTCTTC
>TRBV5-1|TRBD2|TRBJ2-5|.
CASSLTLAGGQVGQETQYF
TGCGCCAGCAGCTTGACGCTAGCGGGAGGGCAGGTCGGGCAAGAGACCCAGTACTTC
>TRBV11-2|.|TRBJ1-3|.
CASSPELEYTIYF
TGTGCCAGCAGCCCAGAGCTGGAGTACACCATATATTTT
>TRBV5-6|TRBD1|TRBJ1-5|.
CASRKGQGANQPQHF
TGTGCCAGCAGAAAGGGACAGGGAGCGAATCAGCCCCAGCATTTT
>TRBV19|TRBD2|TRBJ2-3|.
CASSTSGNTQYF
TGTGCCAGTAGTACGAGCGGGAATACGCAGTATTTT
>TRBV9|.|TRBJ2-3|.
CASSLRLAPDTQYF
TGTGCCAGCAGCCTAAGGCTAGCCCCAGATACGCAGTATTTT
>TRBV5-4|TRBD1|TRBJ2-2|.
CASSSGTGGDTGELFF
TGTGCCAGCAGCTCGGGGACAGGGGGGGACACCGGGGAGCTGTTTTTT